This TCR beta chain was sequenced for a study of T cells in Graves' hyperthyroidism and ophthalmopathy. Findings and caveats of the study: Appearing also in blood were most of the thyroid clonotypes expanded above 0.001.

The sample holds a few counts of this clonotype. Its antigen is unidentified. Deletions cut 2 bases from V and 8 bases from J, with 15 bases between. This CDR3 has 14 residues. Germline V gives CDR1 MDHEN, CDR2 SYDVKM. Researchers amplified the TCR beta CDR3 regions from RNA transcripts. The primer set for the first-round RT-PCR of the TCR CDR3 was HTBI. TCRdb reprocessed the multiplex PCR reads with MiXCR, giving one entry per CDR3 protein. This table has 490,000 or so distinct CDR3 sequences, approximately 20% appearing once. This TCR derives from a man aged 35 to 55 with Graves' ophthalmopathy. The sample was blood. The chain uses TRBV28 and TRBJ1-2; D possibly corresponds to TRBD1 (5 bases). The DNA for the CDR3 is TGTGCCAGCAGTTTAGAGGGGCCAGTCTCGGGCTACACCTTC. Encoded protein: CASSLEGPVSGYTF.